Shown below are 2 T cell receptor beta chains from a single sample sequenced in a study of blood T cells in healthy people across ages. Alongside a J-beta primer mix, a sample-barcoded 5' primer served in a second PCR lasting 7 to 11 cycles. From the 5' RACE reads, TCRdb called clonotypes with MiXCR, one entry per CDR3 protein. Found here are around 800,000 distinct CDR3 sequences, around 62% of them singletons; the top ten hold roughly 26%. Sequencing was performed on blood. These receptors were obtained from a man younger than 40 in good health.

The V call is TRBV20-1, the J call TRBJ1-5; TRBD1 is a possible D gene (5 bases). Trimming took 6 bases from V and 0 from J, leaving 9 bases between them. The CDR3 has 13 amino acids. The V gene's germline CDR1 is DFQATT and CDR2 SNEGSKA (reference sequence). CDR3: CSAEQVSNQPQHF. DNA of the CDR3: TGCAGTGCGGAACAGGTTAGCAATCAGCCCCAGCATTTT.

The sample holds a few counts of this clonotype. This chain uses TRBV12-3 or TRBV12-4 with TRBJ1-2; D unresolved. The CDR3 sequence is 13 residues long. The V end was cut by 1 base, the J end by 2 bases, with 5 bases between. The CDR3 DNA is TGTGCCAGCAGTTTAGGGGAAAACTATGGCTACACCTTC. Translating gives CASSLGENYGYTF.